Listed below are T cell receptor beta chains from one sample, sequenced in a study of T-cell reconstitution after alpha-beta-depleted transplantation in children. TCRdb itself ran the PCR reads through MiXCR, one entry per CDR3 protein. The table shows 200,000 to 250,000 distinct CDR3 sequences, with around 7.5% occurring only once. The source was PBMCs, mostly from graft donor cells, collected 180 days after TCRalphabeta/CD19-depleted stem cell transplant. The receptor source for this set is a male patient younger than 18 who had a stem cell transplant for acute lymphoblastic leukemia, so the T cells may come from the graft donor. The CDR3 runs from the conserved cysteine through the conserved F or W.

CASSRGHQETQYF,TRBV7-8
CASSYPGQDSYEQYF,TRBV6-5
CASSDKSQVPYGYTF,TRBV2
CATSRDPGQETQYF,TRBV15
CASSQDLSTSLSGNEQFF,TRBV4-2
CASSIIRGARGNQPQHF,TRBV19
CASSFGQLYEQYF,TRBV5-1
CASSVDHSGELFF,TRBV9
CASSLLYSRYGQPQHF,TRBV27
CASSDGGLAGGNGETQYF,TRBV9
CSAKGGPRSYNEQFF,TRBV20-1
CATSDLPGLRSTGELFF,TRBV24-1
CASSLGHDYEQYF,TRBV7-8
CASSRAAGYEQYF,TRBV4-2
CASSLEATYNEQFF,TRBV5-1
CASSQDGMSQPDTQYF,TRBV4-2
CSASPLLRMSGNEQFF,TRBV20-1
CSAPPADSYEQYF,TRBV20-1
CASSFQGRGSNQPQHF,TRBV28
CASSSRRGELFF,TRBV7-3
CASSHLGQGTYF,TRBV3-1
CASSIRGKQYF,TRBV19
CSASLTGGVLAKNIQYF,TRBV20-1
CASSLSGSGKSYNEQFF,TRBV7-8
CASSSWTSGMGNEQFF,TRBV18
CASSPRTGGVGTQYF,TRBV28
CASSVGAGSWASTDTQYF,TRBV9
CASRPQDRPPYGYTF,TRBV6-4
CASSRTSGRETQYF,TRBV7-8
CASRDRGSNQPQHF,TRBV2
CSARDRGQGGYGYTF,TRBV20-1
CASSQDGGLTEAFF,TRBV4-2
CASSSDRIRISNQPQHF,TRBV7-3
CSATLTTDTQYF,TRBV20-1
CASSVDGREETQYF,TRBV9
CASSLAGKNIQYF,TRBV7-9
CASSFSQFDTDTQYF,TRBV27
CATSRDPLSPTQYF,TRBV15
CASSRSPGSLYQETQYF,TRBV6-1
CASSQDRLVVAAEQFF,TRBV4-3
CASSVGDSLNEQYF,TRBV9
CASSTDRGNQPQHF,TRBV12-3/TRBV12-4